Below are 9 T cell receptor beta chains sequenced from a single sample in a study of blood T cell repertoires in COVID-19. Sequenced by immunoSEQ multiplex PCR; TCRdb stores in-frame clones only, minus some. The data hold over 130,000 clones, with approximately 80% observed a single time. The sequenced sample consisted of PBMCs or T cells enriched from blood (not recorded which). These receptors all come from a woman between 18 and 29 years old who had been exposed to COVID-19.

CDR3 coding DNA: TGTGCCAGCAGTTTACTTGGGGGGAGACAGGGAGCTTTAGGGGCTTTCTTT. This encodes CASSLLGGRQGALGAFF. The chain is built from TRBV27 and TRBJ1-1; 7 bases align to TRBD1. Trimming took 2 bases from V and 11 from J; bases not matched to a gene: 20. The CDR3 extends over 17 amino acids. Germline V CDR1 and CDR2: MNHEY, SMNVEV (reference sequence).

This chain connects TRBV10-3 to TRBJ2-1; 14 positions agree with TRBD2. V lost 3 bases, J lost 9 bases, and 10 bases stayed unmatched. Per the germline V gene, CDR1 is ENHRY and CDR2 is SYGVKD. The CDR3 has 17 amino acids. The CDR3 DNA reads TGTGCCATCAGTGATCTAATGGGACTAGCGGGAGTTATTGAGCAGTTCTTC. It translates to CAISDLMGLAGVIEQFF.

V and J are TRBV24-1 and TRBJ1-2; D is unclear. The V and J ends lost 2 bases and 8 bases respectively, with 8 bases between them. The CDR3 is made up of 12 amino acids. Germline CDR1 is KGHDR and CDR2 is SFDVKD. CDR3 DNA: TGTGCCACCAGTGATTCACGGGAGGGCTACACCTTC. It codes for CATSDSREGYTF.

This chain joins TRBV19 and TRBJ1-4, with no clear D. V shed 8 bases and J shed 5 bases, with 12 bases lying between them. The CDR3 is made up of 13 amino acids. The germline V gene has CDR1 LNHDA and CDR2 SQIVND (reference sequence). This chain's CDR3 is CASADTFNEKLFF. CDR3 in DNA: TGTGCCAGTGCCGACACCTTCAATGAAAAACTGTTTTTT.

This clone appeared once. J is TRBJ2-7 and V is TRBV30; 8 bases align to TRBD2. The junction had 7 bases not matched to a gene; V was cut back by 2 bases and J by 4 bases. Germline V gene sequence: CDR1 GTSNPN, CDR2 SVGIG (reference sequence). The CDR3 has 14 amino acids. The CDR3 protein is CAWSSGGQLYEQYF. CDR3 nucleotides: TGTGCCTGGAGTTCGGGGGGGCAGTTATACGAGCAGTACTTC.

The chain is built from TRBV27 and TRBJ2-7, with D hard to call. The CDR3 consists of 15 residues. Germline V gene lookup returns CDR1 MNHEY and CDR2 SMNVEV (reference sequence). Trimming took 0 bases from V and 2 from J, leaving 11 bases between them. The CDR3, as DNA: TGTGCCAGCAGTTTATCCGCGGATTTTACCTACGAGCAGTACTTC. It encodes CASSLSADFTYEQYF.

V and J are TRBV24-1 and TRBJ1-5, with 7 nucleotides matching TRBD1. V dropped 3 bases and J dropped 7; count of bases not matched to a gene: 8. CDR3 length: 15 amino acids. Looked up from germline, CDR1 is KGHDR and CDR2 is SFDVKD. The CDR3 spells CATSDPRQGRQPQHF. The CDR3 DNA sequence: TGTGCCACCAGTGATCCTAGACAGGGTCGGCAGCCCCAGCATTTT.

The CDR3 DNA is TGTGCCAGCAGTGAATCCGCAGGGCCAGCTAACTATGGCTACACCTTC. Its protein product is CASSESAGPANYGYTF. This chain joins TRBV6-1 and TRBJ1-2, with a possible D match to TRBD1 (5 bases). The germline V gene encodes CDR1 MNHNS and CDR2 SASEGT. The CDR3 spans 16 residues. Trimming shortened V by 2 bases and J by 0 bases, and 13 bases separated the two germline ends.

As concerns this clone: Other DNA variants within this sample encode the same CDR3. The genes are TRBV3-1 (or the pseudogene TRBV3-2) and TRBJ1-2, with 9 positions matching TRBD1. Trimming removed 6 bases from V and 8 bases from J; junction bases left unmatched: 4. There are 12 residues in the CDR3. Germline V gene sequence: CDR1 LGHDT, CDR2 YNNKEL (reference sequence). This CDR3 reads CASSRDREGYTF. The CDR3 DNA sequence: TGTGCCAGCAGTAGGGACAGGGAAGGCTACACCTTC.